This TCR beta chain was sequenced during a study of cytomegalovirus exposure and HLA in healthy donors. On the study more broadly: About 180 million T cells yielded roughly 100 million unique TCR beta sequences, as an earlier analysis found.

The CDR3 runs 14 residues. The V gene's germline CDR1 is MNHNY and CDR2 SVGAGI (reference sequence). Trimming took off 2 bases at V and 3 bases at J, with 9 bases between the two ends. With 60 Vbeta and 13 Jbeta primers, the PCR was carried out. This table comes from immunoSEQ multiplex PCR, and its TCRdb copy is limited to in-frame clones, with some not included. Among fewer than 110,000 clones, roughly four fifths were seen once, and the ten largest hold 10%. The rearrangement links TRBV6-6 to TRBJ2-3; maybe TRBD2 (5 bases). The clonotype originates from a man in his fifties or sixties in good health and CMV-seronegative. The sequenced material came from PBMCs. The DNA of the CDR3 is TGTGCCAGCAGTTACAGAGTAGCGACAGATACGCAGTATTTT. It encodes CASSYRVATDTQYF.